The present T cell receptor (beta chain) was sequenced within a study of blood T cell repertoires in COVID-19. Across the study: Sample material is recorded as cDNA or gDNA derived from T cells, B-cell-depleted T cells, or PBMCs.

V trimming: 0 bases; J trimming: 2 bases; junction bases outside the gene matches: 20. This CDR3 is 21 amino acids long. The germline CDR1 and CDR2 sequences are SGHDN and FVKESK. Authors' analysis steps: Amplified reference gene primers provided the basis for estimating nucleated cell counts. Repertoires were generated with immunoSEQ multiplex PCR, while TCRdb's copy carries only in-frame clones and drops some. V, J and clone size derive from that table, while D and trimming were established from the DNA sequence. The sample holds about 300,000 clones, around nine tenths seen once. Those who participated ranged in age from roughly 18 to 89 years and resided in under 25 US areas. Participant-given clinical history determined each cohort assignment.

This chain uses TRBV14 with TRBJ2-3; 7 nucleotides agree with TRBD1. Material: PBMCs or T cells enriched from blood (not recorded which). This TCR derives from a woman in her twenties or thirties who had recovered from COVID-19. The DNA for the CDR3 is TGTGCCAGCAGCCAAGAATGGGACAGCGGTACAGGTTGGGATCTCACAGATACGCAGTATTTT. Translation gives CASSQEWDSGTGWDLTDTQYF.